A selection of T cell receptor beta chains follows, all from one sample in a study of blood T cell repertoires in COVID-19. Clones were sequenced by immunoSEQ multiplex PCR, and TCRdb holds only the in-frame ones, with some missing. In the table there are 310,000 or so clones, 85% to 90% of which are singletons. The sample comprised peripheral blood. Receptor source: a woman between 50 and 59 years old with active or convalescent COVID-19. The CDR3 runs from the conserved cysteine through the conserved F or W. The order of the fields is D gene, V gene, J gene, clone size, CDR3 DNA, CDR3 protein. D genes are given only for firm matches. Clone size is stated in some rows and not others, as once, few, many or a class when expanded.

TRBD2,TRBV19,TRBJ2-1,once,TGTGCCAGTAGTATAGTAGGAGCGGGGACGGGCAATGAGCAGTTCTTC,CASSIVGAGTGNEQFF
.,TRBV27,TRBJ1-5,.,TGTGCCAGCAGTTTGACAGAGCCGATTTGGGGCAATCAGCCCCAGCATTTT,CASSLTEPIWGNQPQHF
TRBD1,TRBV5-6,TRBJ1-2,.,TGTGCCAGCACTAAAGGGGACAGGGGGAACTATGGCTACACCTTC,CASTKGDRGNYGYTF
TRBD1,TRBV27,TRBJ2-1,few,TGTGCCAGCAGTTCCCCCCCATGGGGTAGGGTGGGGACAGGGAGAAGGGACTCCTACAATGAGCAGTTCTTC,CASSSPPWGRVGTGRRDSYNEQFF
TRBD2,TRBV6-5,TRBJ2-1,once,TGTGCCAGCATCCCCGGGGCGGGGGATGAGCAGTTCTTC,CASIPGAGDEQFF
.,TRBV5-5,TRBJ2-7,once,TGTGCCAGCAGCTTGGTTCGGGGATTGAACGAGCAGTACTTC,CASSLVRGLNEQYF
TRBD1,TRBV4-1,TRBJ1-6,.,TGCGCCAGCAGCCAAGATTCTGGACAGGGGGCTTGGGATAATTCACCCCTCCACTTT,CASSQDSGQGAWDNSPLHF
TRBD2,TRBV2,TRBJ2-7,.,TGTGCCAGCAGTGAAGCGCCCTTAGCGGGAGGGTTGACCTACGAGCAGTACTTC,CASSEAPLAGGLTYEQYF
TRBD1,TRBV10-1,TRBJ1-2,.,TGCGCCAGCAGTGGGGACAGGGCGGGGGAGGGCTACACCTTC,CASSGDRAGEGYTF
TRBD2,TRBV3-1/TRBV3-2,TRBJ2-7,.,TGTGCCAGCAAGGGACTAGCGGGAGCTTGCGAGCAGTACTTC,CASKGLAGACEQYF
.,TRBV10-3,TRBJ1-1,.,TGTGCCATCGGGAATCCGGGGTTGAACACTGAAGCTTTCTTT,CAIGNPGLNTEAFF
TRBD1,TRBV9,TRBJ2-7,.,TGTGCCAGCAGCGTAGCAACAGGGGCCAACGAGCAGTACTTC,CASSVATGANEQYF
.,TRBV5-8,TRBJ1-1,.,TGTGCCAGCAGCCCGAACGACAGAGACACTGAAGCTTTCTTT,CASSPNDRDTEAFF
.,TRBV12-3/TRBV12-4,TRBJ1-1,.,TGTGCCAGCAGCCCCCGGGGGAACACTGAAGCTTTCTTT,CASSPRGNTEAFF
TRBD2,TRBV6-2/TRBV6-3,TRBJ2-3,.,TGTGCCAGCAGTTATACTAGCGGGGGGACAGATACGCAGTATTTT,CASSYTSGGTDTQYF
.,TRBV19,TRBJ1-1,.,TGTGCCAGTAGTAGTAGGCGGGTCGAAGCTTTCTTT,CASSSRRVEAFF
TRBD1,TRBV28,TRBJ1-6,.,TGTGCCAGCACCGAGGGACAGATTAATTCACCCCTCCACTTT,CASTEGQINSPLHF
.,TRBV14,TRBJ2-6,.,TGTGCCAGCAGCCAAGGCCCCTATTCGGGACTTCTAAGCTCTGGGGCCAACGTCCTGACTTTC,CASSQGPYSGLLSSGANVLTF